A single sample is the source of the 8 T cell receptor beta chains below, sequenced in a study of CD8+ T cells in alopecia areata. As to treatment: oral pan-JAK inhibitor, 5-10 mg twice daily. cDNA prepared by RNA extraction and subsequent reverse transcription served as the template for sequencing. TCRdb's table, derived via immunoSEQ multiplex PCR, lists solely in-frame clones and lacks some. The table lists about 220,000 clones, more than 45% of them singletons. This specimen was CD4+ T cells sorted from blood, taken at week 4, from a patient treated with tofacitinib. Receptor source: a human donor with alopecia areata.

The chain links TRBV29-1 to TRBJ1-2; D unresolved. Germline CDR1 is SQVTM and CDR2 is ANQGSEA. Trimming stripped 2 bases from V and 4 bases from J, with 8 bases between. CDR3 size: 12 residues. The CDR3 nucleotides are TGCAGCGTTGAACGAGGCAGCTATGGCTACACCTTC. It encodes CSVERGSYGYTF.

This sequence joins TRBV9 and TRBJ1-1, with D maybe TRBD1 (5 bases). CDR3 length: 15 amino acids. Germline V CDR1 and CDR2: SGDLS, YYNGEE. V was pared by 4 bases and J by 4 bases, with 17 bases between. CDR3 sequence (DNA): TGTGCCAGCAGCATTAGGGGTGGGGTGGGCACTGAAGCTTTCTTT. Protein product: CASSIRGGVGTEAFF.

The V and J genes are TRBV5-6 and TRBJ2-7; D possibly corresponds to TRBD2 (6 bases). Germline CDR1 and CDR2: SGHDT and YYEEEE. Trimming stripped 3 bases from V and 2 bases from J, with 12 bases between. The CDR3 has 14 amino acids. In DNA form, the CDR3 reads TGTGCCAGCAGCTCCCCGGGACTTCCCTACGAGCAGTACTTC. Encoded protein: CASSSPGLPYEQYF. Complete variable domain (other parts from reference TRBV5-6 and TRBJ2-7): DAGVTQSPTHLIKTRGQQVTLRCSPKSGHDTVSWYQQALGQGPQFIFQYYEEEERQRGNFPDRFSGHQFPNYSSELNVNALLLGDSALYLCASSSPGLPYEQYFGPGTRLTVT.

This clone was picked up a small number of times. The chain is built from TRBV5-1 and TRBJ1-2; 8 bases map to TRBD1. CDR3 length: 17 amino acids. CDR1 and CDR2 from the germline V gene are SGHRS and YFSETQ. Trimming at V came to 4 bases and at J to 2 bases, leaving 13 bases not matched to a gene. Here the CDR3 DNA reads TGCGCCAGCAGCCAGACGGGACAGGCCGCAAACAACTATGGCTACACCTTC. Translated: CASSQTGQAANNYGYTF.

The count of this clone is one. This chain uses TRBV25-1 with TRBJ2-3; D is possibly TRBD2 (5 bases). The CDR3 loop spans 14 amino acids. Germline V CDR1 and CDR2: MGHDK, SYGVNS. The ends were cut back, 0 bases at V and 6 bases at J, with 10 bases in the middle. CDR3 amino acids: CASSEYTPGDTQYF. The CDR3 bases are TGTGCCAGCAGTGAATATACGCCGGGGGATACGCAGTATTTT.

This clone showed up just a few times. V and J are TRBV5-1 and TRBJ1-1; 10 nucleotides match TRBD1. Losses at the gene ends were 5 bases for V and 6 bases for J; bases not matched to a gene: 4. The germline V gene encodes CDR1 SGHRS and CDR2 YFSETQ. The CDR3 runs to 13 residues. The CDR3 coding sequence is TGCGCCAGCAGATCAGGACAGGGGGCTGAAGCTTTCTTT. As protein: CASRSGQGAEAFF.

This clone has a single count. V and J are TRBV19 and TRBJ1-5; D may be TRBD1 (6 bases). The CDR3 contains 16 residues. V lost 7 bases and J lost 5, with 21 bases in between. Germline CDR1 reads LNHDA; CDR2 reads SQIVND (reference sequence). CDR3 region: CASTLGLDSVYQPQHF. CDR3 in DNA: TGTGCCAGTACCTTGGGCCTGGACAGTGTCTATCAGCCCCAGCATTTT.

The V and J genes are TRBV25-1 and TRBJ2-2; TRBD2 might be the D (6 bases). The germline V and J ends were trimmed by 4 bases and 4 bases, with 13 bases remaining between them. The CDR3 covers 15 residues. Germline V gene lookup returns CDR1 MGHDK and CDR2 SYGVNS. In DNA, the CDR3 is TGTGCCAGCAGTGGCCTCCTAGCGATCACCGGGGAGCTGTTTTTT. Translating it yields CASSGLLAITGELFF.